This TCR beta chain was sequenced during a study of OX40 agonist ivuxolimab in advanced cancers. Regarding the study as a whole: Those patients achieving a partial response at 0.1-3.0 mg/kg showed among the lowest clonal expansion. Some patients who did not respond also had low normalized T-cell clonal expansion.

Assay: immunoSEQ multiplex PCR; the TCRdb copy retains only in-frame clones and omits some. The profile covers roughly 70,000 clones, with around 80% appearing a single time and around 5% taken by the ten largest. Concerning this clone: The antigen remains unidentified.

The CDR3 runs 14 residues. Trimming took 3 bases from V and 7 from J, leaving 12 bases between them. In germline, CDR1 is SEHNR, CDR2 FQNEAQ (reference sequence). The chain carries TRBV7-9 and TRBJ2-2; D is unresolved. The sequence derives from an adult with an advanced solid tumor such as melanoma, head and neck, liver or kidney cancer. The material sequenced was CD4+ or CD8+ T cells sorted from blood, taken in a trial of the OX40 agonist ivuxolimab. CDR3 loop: CASSFVSRGGELFF. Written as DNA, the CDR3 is TGTGCCAGCAGCTTTGTTTCCCGAGGCGGGGAGCTGTTTTTT.